The 24 T cell receptor beta chains given below trace back to one sample, sequenced in a study of cytomegalovirus exposure and HLA in healthy donors. Here immunoSEQ multiplex PCR was the method, and the copy in TCRdb shows in-frame clones only, minus some. The profile covers about 160,000 clones, with over 85% appearing a single time and approximately 10% taken by the ten largest. Specimen: PBMCs. The receptors were gathered from a woman between 18 and 29 years old in good health and CMV-seropositive.

This chain connects TRBV5-1 to TRBJ1-2, with D hard to call. V was pared by 0 bases and J by 1 base, with 7 bases between. This CDR3 region has 14 residues. CDR1 and CDR2 (germline): SGHRS, YFSETQ. CDR3 DNA: TGCGCCAGCAGCTTGGAACCGGTTAACTATGGCTACACCTTC. Translation: CASSLEPVNYGYTF.

This chain joins TRBV7-2 and TRBJ2-4; 8 positions agree with TRBD1. V was clipped by 5 bases and J by 8 bases; unmatched bases: 5. This CDR3 contains 13 residues. The germline V gene encodes CDR1 SGHTA and CDR2 FQGNSA. CDR3 amino acids: CASSPRQGYIQYF. The CDR3 nucleotides read TGTGCCAGCAGCCCACGACAGGGGTACATTCAGTACTTC.

The chain combines TRBV5-4 with TRBJ2-5; D uncertain. The CDR3 is 12 amino acids. V was shortened by 8 bases and J by 0 bases, with 8 bases between the two germline ends. The germline gives CDR1 SGHNT, CDR2 YYREEE (reference sequence). DNA for the CDR3: TGTGCCAGTTCGAGGTACCAAGAGACCCAGTACTTC. It codes for CASSRYQETQYF.

This clone was seen once. The gene calls are TRBV5-5 and TRBJ2-7; the D is unclear. V lost 1 base to trimming and J lost 4 bases, with 9 bases between them. CDR1 and CDR2 from the germline V gene are SGHKS and YYEKEE (reference sequence). The CDR3 covers 13 residues. The CDR3, as DNA: TGTGCCAGCAGCTTGACTGGAGTTTACGAGCAGTACTTC. This encodes CASSLTGVYEQYF.

V is TRBV7-6 and J is TRBJ2-3; TRBD2 matches at 7 bases. Germline-derived CDR1 and CDR2 are SGHVS and FNYEAQ. V shed 5 bases and J 6 bases; nucleotides not matched to a gene: 20. The CDR3 is made up of 18 amino acids. The CDR3 protein is CASSPSVGVAGRADTQYF. The CDR3 DNA reads TGTGCCAGCAGCCCTAGCGTGGGGGTGGCGGGGAGGGCCGATACGCAGTATTTT.

The CDR3 loop reads CASSESVRLAYNEQFF. The CDR3 DNA reads TGTGCCAGCAGTGAATCTGTTCGCCTAGCCTACAATGAGCAGTTCTTC. The chain combines TRBV2 with TRBJ2-1; no firm D call. Germline loops: CDR1 SNHLY, CDR2 FYNNEI. CDR3 size: 16 residues. V dropped 2 bases and J dropped 2 bases, with 13 bases sitting between them.

V and J are TRBV20-1 and TRBJ2-7, with unresolved D. Germline CDR1 and CDR2: DFQATT and SNEGSKA (reference sequence). The V end was cut by 3 bases, the J end by 3 bases, with 6 bases between. This CDR3 contains 11 residues. This CDR3 is CSASPYYEQYF. The CDR3 region has the DNA TGCAGTGCTAGCCCCTACTACGAGCAGTACTTC.

The rearrangement joins TRBV6-6 to TRBJ2-7; TRBD2 matches at 7 bases. The germline V gene has CDR1 MNHNY and CDR2 SVGAGI (reference sequence). V gave up 0 bases and J gave up 4 bases; unmatched junction bases: 6. The CDR3 length is 15 residues. The CDR3 DNA reads TGTGCCAGCAGTTACTCGGACGGGGGAGGGTACGAGCAGTACTTC. Translation gives CASSYSDGGGYEQYF.

The chain recombines TRBV2 with TRBJ2-4; TRBD1 matches 7 bases. Germline V gene data show CDR1 as SNHLY and CDR2 as FYNNEI. V gave up 8 bases and J gave up 7 bases; unmatched junction bases: 5. This CDR3 has 12 residues. CDR3 in amino acids: CASRDSSNIQYF. The CDR3 DNA reads as TGTGCCAGCCGGGACAGCTCGAACATTCAGTACTTC.

The CDR3 coding sequence is TGTGCCAGCAGCCAAGAGTGGCGGGCAAGCAATCAGCCCCAGCATTTT. Translating it yields CASSQEWRASNQPQHF. The chain joins TRBV4-2 to TRBJ1-5; no clear D gene. Trimming took off 0 bases at V and 1 base at J, with 10 bases between the two ends. Germline V gene lookup returns CDR1 LGHNA and CDR2 YNFKEQ. The CDR3 extends over 16 amino acids.

The V gene is TRBV10-3, the J gene TRBJ2-7; 10 bases align to TRBD2. The V gene's germline CDR1 is ENHRY and CDR2 SYGVKD. This CDR3 has 16 residues. Trimming at V came to 3 bases and at J to 2 bases, leaving 7 bases not matched to a gene. CDR3 DNA: TGTGCCATCAGTGACCCCGGGACTAGCGTCGCCTACGAGCAGTACTTC. This sequence encodes CAISDPGTSVAYEQYF.

This chain joins TRBV10-2 and TRBJ2-3; 7 nucleotides match TRBD1. In germline, CDR1 is WSHSY, CDR2 SAAADI. V was pared by 4 bases and J by 2 bases, with 3 bases of the junction left unmatched. The CDR3 runs 14 residues. The CDR3 DNA follows: TGCGCCAGCAGTGTTGGGACAGTCACAGATACGCAGTATTTT. This translates into CASSVGTVTDTQYF.

CDR3 bases: TGTGCCAGCAGCCTCCCCGGAGGGGCAGATACGCAGTATTTT. Translation: CASSLPGGADTQYF. This chain uses TRBV5-6 with TRBJ2-3; D perhaps matches TRBD2 (6 bases). This CDR3 is 14 amino acids long. From germline, CDR1 is SGHDT and CDR2 YYEEEE. Trimming cost V 4 bases and J 4 bases, with 13 bases left between them.

V usage is TRBV11-1 and J usage is TRBJ2-7, with D possibly being TRBD1 (6 bases). V was cut by 7 bases and J by 0 bases, with 10 bases left in between. The CDR3 totals 13 residues. Per the germline V gene, CDR1 is SGHAT and CDR2 is FQDESV (reference sequence). The CDR3: CASTLDSSYEQYF. CDR3 DNA: TGTGCCAGCACCTTGGACAGCTCCTACGAGCAGTACTTC.

The chain employs TRBV7-2 and TRBJ2-7; possibly TRBD1 for D (6 bases). V was cut by 2 bases and J by 2 bases, with 16 bases left in between. Germline lookup yields CDR1 SGHTA and CDR2 FQGNSA. The CDR3 has 16 residues. The CDR3 sequence is CASSLWHRADPYEQYF. CDR3 bases: TGTGCCAGCAGCTTATGGCACAGGGCGGACCCCTACGAGCAGTACTTC.

V is TRBV4-2 and J is TRBJ2-3; 15 bases are shared with TRBD2. The CDR3 loop spans 18 amino acids. Germline loops: CDR1 LGHNA, CDR2 YNFKEQ. Losses at the gene ends were 3 bases for V and 0 bases for J; bases not matched to a gene: 4. The CDR3 region is CASSQGLAGGPSTDTQYF. CDR3 DNA: TGTGCCAGCAGCCAGGGACTAGCGGGAGGCCCTAGCACAGATACGCAGTATTTT.

The V and J genes are TRBV14 and TRBJ2-7, with a tentative D call TRBD2 (6 bases). Trimming stripped 6 bases from V and 2 bases from J, with 14 bases between. This CDR3 region has 14 residues. Germline CDR1 SGHDN, CDR2 FVKESK. CDR3 nucleotide sequence: TGTGCCAGCAGTCAGATAGCGGCTACCTACGAGCAGTACTTC. It translates to CASSQIAATYEQYF.

The rearrangement links TRBV7-8 to TRBJ2-3, with 7 bases matching TRBD1. The CDR3 spans 16 residues. Trimming removed 5 bases from V and 3 bases from J; junction bases left unmatched: 11. Germline loops: CDR1 SGHVS, CDR2 FQNEAQ. Here the CDR3 DNA reads TGTGCCAGCAGCCCACCCCGACAGGGTTTGACAGATACGCAGTATTTT. Translated, it gives CASSPPRQGLTDTQYF.

The V call is TRBV4-2, the J call TRBJ2-7; the D is unclear. Trimming stripped 0 bases from V and 0 bases from J, with 9 bases between. The CDR3 is made up of 15 amino acids. Germline CDR1 LGHNA, CDR2 YNFKEQ. The CDR3 coding sequence is TGTGCCAGCAGCCAAGAAAGTGGTAGCTCCTACGAGCAGTACTTC. Translating it yields CASSQESGSSYEQYF.

This chain connects TRBV7-2 to TRBJ2-7; D is possibly TRBD2 (6 bases). V dropped 2 bases and J dropped 0 bases, with 14 bases sitting between them. The germline CDR1 and CDR2 sequences are SGHTA and FQGNSA. The CDR3 contains 16 residues. The CDR3 spells CASSLQSGFSSYEQYF. CDR3 DNA: TGTGCCAGCAGCTTACAGAGCGGGTTTAGCTCCTACGAGCAGTACTTC.

Comments on this clone: This likely came from a read error, as a far larger clone is one base away. This chain connects TRBV28 to TRBJ1-5, with 7 positions matching TRBD1. The germline gives CDR1 MDHEN, CDR2 SYDVKM. The trim removed 2 bases at V and 2 bases at J, leaving 9 bases unmatched. CDR3 length: 17 amino acids. CDR3 DNA sequence: TGTGCCAGCAGTTTACCACTAGACAGGGATTGCAATCAGCCCCAGCATTTT. Translating it yields CASSLPLDRDCNQPQHF. The full variable domain, its missing parts supplied by reference TRBV28 and TRBJ1-5, is DVKVTQSSRYLVKRTGEKVFLECVQDMDHENMFWYRQDPGLGLRLIYFSYDVKMKEKGDIPEGYSVSREKKERFSLILESASTNQTSMYLCASSLPLDRDCNQPQHFGDGTRLSIL.

The chain combines TRBV7-9 with TRBJ1-2; the match to TRBD1 covers 7 bases. This CDR3 has 13 residues. The germline CDR1 and CDR2 sequences are SEHNR and FQNEAQ (reference sequence). Trimming removed 5 bases from V and 4 bases from J; junction bases left unmatched: 4. CDR3 sequence: CASSPGTAYGYTF. As DNA, the CDR3 is TGTGCCAGCAGCCCAGGGACAGCCTATGGCTACACCTTC.

V is TRBV5-1 and J is TRBJ1-2; D is ambiguous. This CDR3 contains 13 residues. V was pared by 2 bases and J by 1 base, with 6 bases between. Looked up from germline, CDR1 is SGHRS and CDR2 is YFSETQ. The CDR3 region is CASSFTDNYGYTF. In DNA, the CDR3 is TGCGCCAGCAGCTTTACAGATAACTATGGCTACACCTTC.

There are a few counts of this clone. The chain links TRBV25-1 to TRBJ2-2; possible D gene TRBD1, 5 bases. V was pared by 8 bases and J by 6 bases, with 10 bases between. Germline CDR1 and CDR2: MGHDK and SYGVNS. The CDR3 is made up of 12 amino acids. In DNA, the CDR3 is TGTGCCAGCGGCAGGGTAGCCGGGGAGCTGTTTTTT. Its protein is CASGRVAGELFF.